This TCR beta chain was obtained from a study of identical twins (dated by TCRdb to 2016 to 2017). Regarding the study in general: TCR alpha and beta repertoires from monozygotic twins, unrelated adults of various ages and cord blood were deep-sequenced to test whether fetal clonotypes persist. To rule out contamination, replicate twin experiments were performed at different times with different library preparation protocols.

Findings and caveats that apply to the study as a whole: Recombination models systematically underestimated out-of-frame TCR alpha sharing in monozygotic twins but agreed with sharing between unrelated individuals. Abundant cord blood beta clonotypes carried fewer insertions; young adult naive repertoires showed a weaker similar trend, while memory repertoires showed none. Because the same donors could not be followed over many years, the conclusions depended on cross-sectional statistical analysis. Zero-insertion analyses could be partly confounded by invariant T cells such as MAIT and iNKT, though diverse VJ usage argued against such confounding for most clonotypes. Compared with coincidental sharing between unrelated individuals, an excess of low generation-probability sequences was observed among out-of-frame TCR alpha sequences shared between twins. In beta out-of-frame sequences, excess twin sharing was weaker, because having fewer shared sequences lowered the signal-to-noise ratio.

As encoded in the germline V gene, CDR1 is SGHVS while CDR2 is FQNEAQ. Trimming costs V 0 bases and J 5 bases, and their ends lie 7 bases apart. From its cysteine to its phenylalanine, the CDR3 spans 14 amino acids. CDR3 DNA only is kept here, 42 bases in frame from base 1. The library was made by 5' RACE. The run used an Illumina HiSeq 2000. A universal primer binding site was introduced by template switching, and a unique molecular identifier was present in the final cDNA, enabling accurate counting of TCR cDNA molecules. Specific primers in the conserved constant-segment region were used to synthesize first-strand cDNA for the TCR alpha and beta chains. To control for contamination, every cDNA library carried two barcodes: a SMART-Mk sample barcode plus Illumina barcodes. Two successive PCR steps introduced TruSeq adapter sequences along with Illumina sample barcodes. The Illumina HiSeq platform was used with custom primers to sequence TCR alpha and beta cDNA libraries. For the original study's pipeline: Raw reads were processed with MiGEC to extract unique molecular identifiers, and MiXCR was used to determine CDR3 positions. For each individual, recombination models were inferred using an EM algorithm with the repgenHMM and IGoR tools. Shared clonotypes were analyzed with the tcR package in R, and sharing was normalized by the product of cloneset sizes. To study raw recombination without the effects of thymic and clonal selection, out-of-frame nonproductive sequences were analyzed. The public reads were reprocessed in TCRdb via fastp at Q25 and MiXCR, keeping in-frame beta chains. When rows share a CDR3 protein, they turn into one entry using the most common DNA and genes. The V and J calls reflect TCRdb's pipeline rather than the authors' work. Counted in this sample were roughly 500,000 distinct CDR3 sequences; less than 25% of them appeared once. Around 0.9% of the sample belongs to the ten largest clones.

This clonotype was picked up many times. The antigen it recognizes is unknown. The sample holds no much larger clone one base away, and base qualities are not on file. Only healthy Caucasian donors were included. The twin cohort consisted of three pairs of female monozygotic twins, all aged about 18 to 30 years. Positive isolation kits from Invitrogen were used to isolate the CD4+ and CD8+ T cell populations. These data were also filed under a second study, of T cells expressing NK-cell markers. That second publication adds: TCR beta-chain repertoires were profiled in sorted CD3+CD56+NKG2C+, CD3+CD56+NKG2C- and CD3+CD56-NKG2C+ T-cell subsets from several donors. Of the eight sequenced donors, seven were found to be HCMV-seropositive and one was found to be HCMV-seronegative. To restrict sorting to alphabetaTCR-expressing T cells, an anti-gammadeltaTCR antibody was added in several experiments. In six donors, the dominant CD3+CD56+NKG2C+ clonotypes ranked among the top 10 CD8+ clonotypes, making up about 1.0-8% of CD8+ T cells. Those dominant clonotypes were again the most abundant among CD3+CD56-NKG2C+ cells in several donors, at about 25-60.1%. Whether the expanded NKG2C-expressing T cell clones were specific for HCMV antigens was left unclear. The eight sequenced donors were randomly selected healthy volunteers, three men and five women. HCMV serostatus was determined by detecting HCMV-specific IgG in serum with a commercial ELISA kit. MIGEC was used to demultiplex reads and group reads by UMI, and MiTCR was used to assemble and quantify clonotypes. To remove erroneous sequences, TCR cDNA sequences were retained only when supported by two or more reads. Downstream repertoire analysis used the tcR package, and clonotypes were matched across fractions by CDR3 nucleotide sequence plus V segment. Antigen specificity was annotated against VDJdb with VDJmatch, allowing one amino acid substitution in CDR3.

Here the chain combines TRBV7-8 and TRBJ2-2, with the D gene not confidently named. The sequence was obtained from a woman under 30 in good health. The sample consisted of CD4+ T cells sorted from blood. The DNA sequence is TGTGCCAGCAGCTTAGCCCCCGGGACCGGGGAGCTGTTTTTT. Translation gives CASSLAPGTGELFF. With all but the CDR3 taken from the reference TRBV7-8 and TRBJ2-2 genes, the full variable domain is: GAGVSQSPRYKVAKRGQDVALRCDPISGHVSLFWYQQALGQGPEFLTYFQNEAQLDKSGLPSDRFFAERPEGSVSTLKIQRTQQEDSAVYLCASSLAPGTGELFFGEGSRLTVL.